One and the same sample provided the 7 T cell receptor beta chains below, sequenced in a study of graft-versus-host responses after intestinal transplantation. Clones were read by immunoSEQ multiplex PCR, and TCRdb kept only the in-frame ones, dropping some. The sample shows some 93,000 clones, 91% of them seen only once. These receptors are not linked to any known antigen. Source: unstimulated CD8+ T cells sorted from spleen or lymph node cells, taken before intestinal transplant. These receptors were obtained from a human donor who received an intestinal transplant.

J is TRBJ1-5 and V is TRBV27; D unresolved. Germline values: CDR1 MNHEY, CDR2 SMNVEV (reference sequence). Trimming stripped 0 bases from V and 3 bases from J, with 9 bases between. The length of the CDR3 is 15 residues. DNA of the CDR3: TGTGCCAGCAGTTTATCTGGGAGTAACAATCAGCCCCAGCATTTT. Translating gives CASSLSGSNNQPQHF.

The rearrangement links TRBV4-1 to TRBJ2-1, with TRBD2 identical over 11 bases. The V segment lost 6 bases and the J segment 2 bases; nucleotides outside the gene matches: 3. This CDR3 contains 15 residues. Germline CDR1 is MGHRA and CDR2 is YSYEKL. The CDR3: CASSLAGGTYNEQFF. CDR3 bases: TGCGCCAGCAGTCTAGCGGGAGGCACCTACAATGAGCAGTTCTTC.

This chain joins TRBV6-1 and TRBJ2-7; TRBD1 matches at 8 bases. This CDR3 has 14 amino acids. Losses at the gene ends were 6 bases for V and 6 bases for J; bases not matched to a gene: 10. The germline V gene has CDR1 MNHNS and CDR2 SASEGT. The CDR3 coding sequence is TGTGCCAGCAGCCCCACACAGGGGGATATCGAGCAGTACTTC. Protein sequence: CASSPTQGDIEQYF.

CDR3 coding DNA: TGTGCCAGCAGTGGTCTTCCAGATACGCAGTATTTT. It codes for CASSGLPDTQYF. J is TRBJ2-3 and V is TRBV25-1; D ambiguous. In germline, CDR1 is MGHDK, CDR2 SYGVNS. The CDR3 is 12 amino acids. Trimming took 4 bases from V and 4 from J, leaving 6 bases between them. Looking up the rest from reference TRBV25-1 and TRBJ2-3 gives the full variable domain: EADIYQTPRYLVIGTGKKITLECSQTMGHDKMYWYQQDPGMELHLIHYSYGVNSTEKGDLSSESTVSRIRTEHFPLTLESARPSHTSQYLCASSGLPDTQYFGPGTRLTVL.

V usage is TRBV7-2 and J usage is TRBJ1-1; a weak D match, TRBD1 (6 bases). With 5 bases removed from V and 7 bases from J, the gap between germline ends came to 11 bases. The CDR3 is 12 residues long. Germline CDR1 reads SGHTA; CDR2 reads FQGNSA. The CDR3 protein is CASSPGQIEAFF. The CDR3 bases are TGTGCCAGCAGCCCCGGACAGATTGAAGCTTTCTTT.

The V gene is TRBV28, the J gene TRBJ1-2; D is perhaps TRBD1 (5 bases). V lost 8 bases, J lost 9 bases, and 13 bases lay in between. This CDR3 has 11 residues. From germline, CDR1 is MDHEN and CDR2 SYDVKM. The CDR3 bases are TGTGCCAGCCGCGGCGGGGCAAGCTACACCTTC. Translated: CASRGGASYTF.

The J gene is TRBJ2-3, the V gene TRBV13; 7 positions agree with TRBD1. Germline CDR1 is PRHDT and CDR2 is FYEKMQ (reference sequence). V was pared by 5 bases and J by 6 bases, with 14 bases of the junction left unmatched. The length of the CDR3 is 16 residues. CDR3 DNA: TGTGCCAGCAGCACGATGGGGACAGCCCCAGAGGATACGCAGTATTTT. Translated: CASSTMGTAPEDTQYF.